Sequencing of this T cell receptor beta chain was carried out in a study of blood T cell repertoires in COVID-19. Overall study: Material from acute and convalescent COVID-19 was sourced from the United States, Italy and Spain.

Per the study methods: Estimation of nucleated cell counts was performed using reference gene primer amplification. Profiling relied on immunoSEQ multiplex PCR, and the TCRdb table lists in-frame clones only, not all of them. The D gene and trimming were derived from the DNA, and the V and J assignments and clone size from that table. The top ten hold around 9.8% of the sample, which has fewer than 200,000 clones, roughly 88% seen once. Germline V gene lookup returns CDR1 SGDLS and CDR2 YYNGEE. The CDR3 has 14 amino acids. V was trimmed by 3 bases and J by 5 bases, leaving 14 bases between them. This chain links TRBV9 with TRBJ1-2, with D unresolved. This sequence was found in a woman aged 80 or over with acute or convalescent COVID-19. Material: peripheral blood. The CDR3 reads CASSAHEGSYGYTF. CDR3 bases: TGTGCCAGCAGCGCCCACGAGGGCTCATATGGCTACACCTTC. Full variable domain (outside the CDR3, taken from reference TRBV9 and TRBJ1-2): DSGVTQTPKHLITATGQRVTLRCSPRSGDLSVYWYQQSLDQGLQFLIQYYNGEERAKGNILERFSAQQFPDLHSELNLSSLELGDSALYFCASSAHEGSYGYTFGSGTRLTVV.